Below are 27 T cell receptor beta chains sequenced from a single sample in a study of blood T cell repertoires in COVID-19 (dated by TCRdb to between 2020 and 2021). To prepare the library, the immunoSEQ multiplex PCR assay was applied. This immuneACCESS table, as held by TCRdb, lists in-frame sequences with V and J called but not all clones. Of the missing ones, under half trace to an unresolved V gene in checked studies; the others have no known cause. Within this sample are under 350,000 clones, with about 89% of them counted one time only. In total, the top ten clones hold about 4.2% of the sample. Sequencing was done on a sample of peripheral blood. These receptors all stem from a man aged 40-49 years with acute or convalescent COVID-19.

The gene calls are TRBV6-5 and TRBJ2-6; D remains ambiguous. CDR1 and CDR2 from the germline V gene are MNHEY and SVGAGI. Trimming pared 4 bases from V and 4 bases from J, leaving 5 bases between. CDR3 length equals 13 residues. CDR3 protein: CASSFSGANVLTF. The CDR3 DNA reads as TGTGCCAGCAGTTTTAGCGGGGCCAACGTCCTGACTTTC.

V usage is TRBV30 and J usage is TRBJ1-2; possible D gene TRBD1, 5 bases. The CDR3 covers 12 residues. Trimming pared 2 bases from V and 8 bases from J, leaving 12 bases between. The germline V gene has CDR1 GTSNPN and CDR2 SVGIG (reference sequence). CDR3 residues: CAWSPGEEGYTF. CDR3 in DNA: TGTGCCTGGAGTCCGGGGGAGGAGGGCTACACCTTC. The variable domain in full, completed from reference TRBV30 and TRBJ1-2, reads SQTIHQWPATLVQPVGSPLSLECTVEGTSNPNLYWYRQAAGRGLQLLFYSVGIGQISSEVPQNLSASRPQDRQFILSSKKLLLSDSGFYLCAWSPGEEGYTFGSGTRLTVV.

This clone was seen more than once but under ten times. This chain joins TRBV18 and TRBJ2-1; D remains unclear. The CDR3 covers 15 residues. Trimming stripped 2 bases from V and 8 bases from J, with 16 bases between. Per germline, CDR1 KGHSH and CDR2 LQKENI. CDR3 amino acids: CASSPTLGPMDEQFF. The CDR3 DNA sequence: TGTGCCAGCTCACCAACCCTTGGGCCGATGGATGAGCAGTTCTTC.

V usage is TRBV10-2 and J usage is TRBJ1-1, with 7 bases fitting TRBD1. CDR3 size: 14 residues. Trimming took 10 bases from V and 0 from J; bases not matched to a gene: 8. The germline V gene encodes CDR1 WSHSY and CDR2 SAAADI. In DNA, the CDR3 is TGCGCCACCAGAGGACAGGCCATGAACACTGAAGCTTTCTTT. It specifies CATRGQAMNTEAFF.

This clone was detected only once. This chain links TRBV2 with TRBJ1-5; no reliable D call. V was clipped by 3 bases and J by 2 bases, with 5 bases between them. Germline CDR1 is SNHLY and CDR2 is FYNNEI. This CDR3 comprises 13 residues. CDR3 nucleotides: TGTGCCAGCAGTGAGCAGGGCAATCAGCCCCAGCATTTT. This encodes CASSEQGNQPQHF.

The rearrangement joins TRBV15 to TRBJ1-4; D call uncertain. Germline V gene sequence: CDR1 LNHNV, CDR2 YYDKDF (reference sequence). V was cut by 0 bases and J by 0 bases, with 5 bases left in between. This CDR3 is built from 15 residues. This CDR3 reads CATSRDLTTNEKLFF. Here the CDR3 DNA reads TGTGCCACCAGCAGAGATCTAACAACTAATGAAAAACTGTTTTTT.

The rearrangement uses TRBV4-1 and TRBJ2-3, with 11 nucleotides matching TRBD2. J gave up 6 bases and V 1 base, and 12 bases lay outside the gene matches. The CDR3 spans 18 residues. Per the germline V gene, CDR1 is MGHRA and CDR2 is YSYEKL. CDR3 sequence: CASSQGSLAGGYADTQYF. CDR3 coding DNA: TGCGCCAGCAGCCAAGGGTCCCTAGCGGGGGGCTACGCCGATACGCAGTATTTT.

V usage is TRBV5-1 and J usage is TRBJ2-7; weak D call: TRBD1 (6 bases). The CDR3 runs to 13 residues. V was clipped by 7 bases and J by 8 bases, with 19 bases between them. CDR1 and CDR2 (germline): SGHRS, YFSETQ. The CDR3, as DNA: TGCGCCAGCGGCTCAACGCTCGGGACAAAGCAGTACTTC. The encoded protein is CASGSTLGTKQYF.

The V gene is TRBV11-2, the J gene TRBJ1-4; D may be TRBD1 (6 bases). Trimming shortened V by 1 base and J by 7 bases, and 13 bases separated the two germline ends. This CDR3 has 15 amino acids. Germline V gives CDR1 SGHAT, CDR2 FQNNGV. CDR3 DNA: TGTGCCAGCAGCTTAGTACCAGGGGCGGGTGAAAAACTGTTTTTT. Its translation is CASSLVPGAGEKLFF. The complete variable domain, with remaining parts taken from reference TRBV11-2 and TRBJ1-4, reads EAGVAQSPRYKIIEKRQSVAFWCNPISGHATLYWYQQILGQGPKLLIQFQNNGVVDDSQLPKDRFSAERLKGVDSTLKIQPAKLEDSAVYLCASSLVPGAGEKLFFGSGTQLSVL.

The chain employs TRBV5-1 and TRBJ2-3, with D tentatively TRBD1 (6 bases). CDR1 is SGHRS and CDR2 is YFSETQ in the germline V gene. The V and J ends lost 0 bases and 7 bases respectively, with 12 bases between them. This CDR3 is built from 14 residues. The CDR3 here is CASSLGQDGNTQYF. The CDR3 DNA reads as TGCGCCAGCAGCTTGGGACAGGATGGGAATACGCAGTATTTT.

The chain recombines TRBV28 with TRBJ2-3; a weak D match, TRBD2 (5 bases). CDR1 and CDR2 (germline): MDHEN, SYDVKM. The germline V and J ends were trimmed by 5 bases and 3 bases, with 15 bases remaining between them. This CDR3 has 15 amino acids. The CDR3 DNA is TGTGCCAGCAGTAAAGACTATCCCAAAACAGATACGCAGTATTTT. This codes for CASSKDYPKTDTQYF.

This sequence joins TRBV19 and TRBJ1-2, with unresolved D. V lost 5 bases and J lost 3, with 10 bases in between. Germline V gives CDR1 LNHDA, CDR2 SQIVND (reference sequence). The CDR3 runs 13 residues. The CDR3: CASSGEPYYGYTF. The CDR3 region has the DNA TGTGCCAGTAGTGGGGAGCCCTACTATGGCTACACCTTC.

DNA for the CDR3: TGTGCCAGCAGCATTGGGACTAGCGGGGGTGCGTTCTTC. This codes for CASSIGTSGGAFF. The chain couples TRBV11-2 to TRBJ2-1; 14 bases map to TRBD2. The CDR3 contains 13 residues. CDR1 is SGHAT and CDR2 is FQNNGV in the germline V gene. J gave up 15 bases and V 5 bases, and 6 bases lay outside the gene matches.

The rearrangement links TRBV9 to TRBJ1-2; D is unclear. Germline CDR1 reads SGDLS; CDR2 reads YYNGEE. This CDR3 spans 15 amino acids. Trimming removed 0 bases from V and 4 bases from J, with 13 bases in between. CDR3 sequence (DNA): TGTGCCAGCAGCGTAGGTCCACCCACATCCTATGGCTACACCTTC. Encoded protein: CASSVGPPTSYGYTF.

The gene calls are TRBV12-5 and TRBJ1-2; D is unclear. The CDR3 is 16 residues long. Trimming cost V 0 bases and J 1 base, with 12 bases left between them. From germline, CDR1 is LGHNT and CDR2 FRNRAP. The CDR3 DNA sequence: TGTGCTAGTGGTTTGGTAAGCGGGCAGTATAACTATGGCTACACCTTC. This codes for CASGLVSGQYNYGYTF.

J is TRBJ1-2 and V is TRBV3-1 (or the pseudogene TRBV3-2), with 7 positions matching TRBD1. This CDR3 contains 13 residues. With 6 bases clipped from V and 5 bases from J, the junction kept 6 bases outside the gene matches. Germline assignment: CDR1 LGHDT and CDR2 YNNKEL (reference sequence). Here the CDR3 reads CASSGDSLYGYTF. The CDR3 nucleotides are TGTGCCAGCAGTGGGGACAGCTTGTATGGCTACACCTTC.

The chain carries TRBV5-8 and TRBJ2-7; D gene uncertain. V was clipped by 2 bases and J by 3 bases, with 3 bases between them. The CDR3 totals 11 residues. CDR1 is SGHTS, CDR2 YDEGEE, per germline. In DNA, the CDR3 is TGTGCCAGCAGCTTCTTCTACGAGCAGTACTTC. Translation gives CASSFFYEQYF.

This clone was observed a single time. The chain employs TRBV6-1 and TRBJ2-3; TRBD2 aligns across 7 bases. Trimming cost V 2 bases and J 1 base; bases outside gene matches: 6. Germline CDR1 is MNHNS and CDR2 is SASEGT. The CDR3 has 16 residues. CDR3 nucleotide sequence: TGTGCCAGCAGTGAAACCCCACGGGGGGGCACAGATACGCAGTATTTT. This translates into CASSETPRGGTDTQYF.

The chain is built from TRBV12-5 and TRBJ1-2; D unclear. The V end was cut by 6 bases, the J end by 4 bases, with 9 bases between. Germline values: CDR1 LGHNT, CDR2 FRNRAP. The CDR3 extends over 12 amino acids. As DNA, the CDR3 is TGTGCTAGTGGCCCGGGAACCTATGGCTACACCTTC. Residues: CASGPGTYGYTF.

In its sample, this clone was seen a few times. V and J are TRBV12-3 or TRBV12-4 and TRBJ1-4; D is undetermined. The length of the CDR3 is 13 residues. V was pared by 1 base and J by 8 bases, with 8 bases between. CDR3 amino acids: CASSLEQAEKLFF. For the CDR3, the DNA is TGTGCCAGCAGTTTAGAGCAAGCGGAAAAACTGTTTTTT.

The CDR3 coding sequence is TGTGCCAGCAGTTTGTCGGGGAGCTCCTACGAGCAGTACTTC. It is translated as CASSLSGSSYEQYF. The chain employs TRBV25-1 and TRBJ2-7, with D possibly TRBD2 on 5 matching bases. The CDR3 runs to 14 residues. V was shortened by 5 bases and J by 0 bases, with 11 bases between the two germline ends. From germline, CDR1 is MGHDK and CDR2 SYGVNS.

The genes are TRBV15 and TRBJ1-3; D is undetermined. CDR1 LNHNV and CDR2 YYDKDF come from the germline V gene (reference sequence). V was pared by 5 bases and J by 0 bases, with 11 bases between. There are 15 residues in the CDR3. This CDR3 is CATSYERISGNTIYF. The CDR3 region has the DNA TGTGCCACCAGCTACGAGCGGATCTCTGGAAACACCATATATTTT.

The chain uses TRBV27 and TRBJ2-7; no firm D call. CDR3 length equals 15 residues. V lost 5 bases, J lost 0 bases, and 14 bases lay in between. Germline loops: CDR1 MNHEY, CDR2 SMNVEV (reference sequence). CDR3 nucleotide sequence: TGTGCCAGCAGTCCCTCCGCACTGTACTCCTACGAGCAGTACTTC. Translating gives CASSPSALYSYEQYF.

The V call is TRBV6-1, the J call TRBJ2-2; D unresolved. The CDR3 covers 14 residues. V lost 1 base, J lost 5 bases, and 8 bases lay in between. Germline assignment: CDR1 MNHNS and CDR2 SASEGT. The CDR3 is CASSEVLPTGELFF. DNA for the CDR3: TGTGCCAGCAGTGAAGTACTGCCGACCGGGGAGCTGTTTTTT.

This chain connects TRBV12-5 to TRBJ2-6; 11 bases align to TRBD2. The junction had 10 bases not matched to a gene; V was cut back by 0 bases and J by 0 bases. This CDR3 region has 21 residues. Germline V gene lookup returns CDR1 LGHNT and CDR2 FRNRAP. In DNA, the CDR3 is TGTGCTAGTGGTTTGGTACGATCGACTAGCGGGGAGAGCTCTGGGGCCAACGTCCTGACTTTC. Translated: CASGLVRSTSGESSGANVLTF.

This chain joins TRBV11-2 and TRBJ1-2, with unresolved D. This CDR3 contains 14 residues. With 4 bases removed from V and 0 bases from J, the gap between germline ends came to 9 bases. The germline CDR1 and CDR2 sequences are SGHAT and FQNNGV. The chain's CDR3 is CASSSRPANYGYTF. As DNA, the CDR3 is TGTGCCAGCAGCTCCCGTCCGGCTAACTATGGCTACACCTTC.

This chain joins TRBV5-4 and TRBJ2-3; D is perhaps TRBD2 (6 bases). Germline CDR1 SGHNT, CDR2 YYREEE (reference sequence). V shed 2 bases and J shed 11 bases, with 12 bases lying between them. This CDR3 is built from 12 residues. CDR3: CASSFDRGKQYF. In DNA form, the CDR3 reads TGTGCCAGCAGCTTTGATCGGGGGAAGCAGTATTTT.